This is a list of T cell receptor beta chains from one sample in a study of T cells in Graves' hyperthyroidism and ophthalmopathy. One entry per CDR3 protein results from TCRdb running MiXCR on the multiplex PCR reads. The sample has about 300,000 distinct CDR3 sequences; roughly 20% are singletons. Sequenced sample: blood. These receptors all stem from a man aged 50-60 years with Graves' ophthalmopathy. CDR3s include the opening cysteine and the closing phenylalanine or tryptophan. Each record gives: CDR3 protein, CDR3 DNA, D gene, J gene, V gene, clone size. D genes are given only for firm matches. The size entry is marked missing in some rows and otherwise reads once, few, many or a size class.

CASSTGPRGEKLFF	TGTGCCAGCAGCACCGGACCGAGGGGTGAAAAACTGTTTTTT	.	TRBJ1-4	TRBV7-8	.
CASSPGQGSYKQYF	TGTGCCAGCAGCCCCGGACAGGGATCCTACAAGCAGTACTTC	TRBD1	TRBJ2-7	TRBV9	.
CASSRSDYSNQPQHF	TGTGCCAGCAGTAGATCCGATTATAGCAATCAGCCCCAGCATTTT	.	TRBJ1-5	TRBV28	many
CASSAQGDYGYTF	TGTGCCAGCAGTGCCCAAGGTGACTATGGCTACACCTTC	.	TRBJ1-2	TRBV2	many
CASSLRLAEKVSDYEQYF	TGTGCCAGCAGTTTAAGGCTAGCGGAGAAGGTTAGTGACTACGAGCAGTACTTC	TRBD2	TRBJ2-7	TRBV28	many
CSVVDGIGSPLHF	TGCAGCGTTGTGGACGGAATTGGTTCACCCCTCCACTTT	.	TRBJ1-6	TRBV29-1	few
CASSTAHRVEAFF	TGTGCCAGCAGTACCGCCCACAGGGTTGAAGCTTTCTTT	.	TRBJ1-1	TRBV28	few
CASSLATGHYNEQFF	TGCGCCAGCAGCTTGGCAACCGGGCATTACAATGAGCAGTTCTTC	.	TRBJ2-1	TRBV5-1	.
CASSLNRADNNEQFF	TGTGCCAGCAGCCTGAACAGGGCTGATAACAATGAGCAGTTCTTC	.	TRBJ2-1	TRBV5-4	.
CASSYGGVTSYEQYF	TGTGCCAGCAGTTACGGTGGGGTAACCTCCTACGAGCAGTACTTC	.	TRBJ2-7	TRBV6-5	few
CASSGLAGVAVDTQYF	TGTGCCAGTAGTGGACTAGCGGGAGTAGCAGTAGATACGCAGTATTTT	TRBD2	TRBJ2-3	TRBV19	many
CASSGRGEKLFF	TGTGCCAGCAGCGGCAGGGGCGAAAAACTGTTTTTT	.	TRBJ1-4	TRBV5-6	many
CASSFWGREADTQYF	TGTGCCAGCAGCTTTTGGGGGAGGGAGGCAGATACGCAGTATTTT	TRBD2	TRBJ2-3	TRBV11-2	many
CASSEAVFYEQYF	TGTGCCAGCAGTGAAGCGGTATTTTACGAGCAGTACTTC	.	TRBJ2-7	TRBV6-1	few
CASSTVGGPNEQYF	TGTGCCAGTAGTACCGTCGGAGGGCCTAACGAGCAGTACTTC	.	TRBJ2-7	TRBV19	.
CASSPTPGTGKENTIYF	TGTGCCAGCTCACCCACTCCTGGAACAGGGAAAGAAAACACCATATATTTT	.	TRBJ1-3	TRBV18	.
CASSEYRTGSYEQYF	TGTGCCAGCAGTGAATACCGGACAGGGTCCTACGAGCAGTACTTC	TRBD1	TRBJ2-7	TRBV6-1	few
CAVDRASNQPQHF	TGTGCCGTAGACAGAGCAAGCAATCAGCCCCAGCATTTT	.	TRBJ1-5	TRBV30	many
CASSLLTENTEAFF	TGTGCCAGCAGCTTATTGACAGAGAACACTGAAGCTTTCTTT	.	TRBJ1-1	TRBV7-9	many
CASSFGLGSGANVLTF	TGTGCCAGCAGTTTCGGTCTCGGGTCTGGGGCCAACGTCCTGACTTTC	.	TRBJ2-6	TRBV28	few
CASSFGKTYEQYF	TGTGCCAGCAGTTTTGGCAAAACCTACGAGCAGTACTTC	.	TRBJ2-7	TRBV28	few
CASSLKANWETQYF	TGTGCCAGCAGCTTGAAGGCCAATTGGGAGACCCAGTACTTC	.	TRBJ2-5	TRBV5-6	.
CASSEIRLNSPLHF	TGTGCCAGCAGTGAAATACGGCTAAATTCACCCCTCCACTTT	.	TRBJ1-6	TRBV6-1	.
CASSSSLTGAHEQYF	TGTGCCAGCAGTTCCAGCTTGACAGGGGCTCACGAGCAGTACTTC	TRBD1	TRBJ2-7	TRBV12-3/TRBV12-4	many
CASSQGPSSYEQYF	TGTGCCAGCAGCCAAGGACCCTCTTCGTACGAGCAGTACTTC	.	TRBJ2-7	TRBV3-1	many
CASSPANQPQHF	TGTGCCAGCAGCCCAGCCAATCAGCCCCAGCATTTT	.	TRBJ1-5	TRBV2	many
CSVRLGYEQYF	TGCAGTGTTCGCCTAGGTTACGAGCAGTACTTC	.	TRBJ2-7	TRBV20-1	many
CATSNPNEQFF	TGTGCCACCAGTAACCCTAATGAGCAGTTCTTC	.	TRBJ2-1	TRBV24-1	.
CASSQDISDYNEQFF	TGTGCCAGCAGCCAAGATATTTCGGATTACAATGAGCAGTTCTTC	.	TRBJ2-1	TRBV3-1	.
CASRQTGAGEKLFF	TGTGCCAGCAGACAGACAGGGGCTGGTGAAAAACTGTTTTTT	TRBD1	TRBJ1-4	TRBV12-3/TRBV12-4	few
CASSQVRGNTGELFF	TGTGCCAGCAGCCAAGTCAGGGGAAACACCGGGGAGCTGTTTTTT	.	TRBJ2-2	TRBV14	.
CASSRGRGDTQYF	TGTGCCAGCAGTCGGGGCAGGGGAGATACGCAGTATTTT	.	TRBJ2-3	TRBV28	few
CASSLGQGDGYTF	TGTGCCAGCAGTTTAGGACAGGGTGACGGCTACACCTTC	TRBD1	TRBJ1-2	TRBV28	many
CASSLPGTGGRDSPLHF	TGTGCCAGCAGTTTACCCGGGACAGGGGGCAGAGATTCACCCCTCCACTTT	TRBD1	TRBJ1-6	TRBV12-3/TRBV12-4	.
CASSRGEFGELFF	TGTGCCAGCAGCCGGGGGGAATTCGGGGAGCTGTTTTTT	TRBD2	TRBJ2-2	TRBV5-4	few
CSARDPSGRAPTQYF	TGCAGTGCTAGAGATCCTAGCGGGAGGGCACCTACGCAGTATTTT	TRBD2	TRBJ2-3	TRBV20-1	many
CASSQERGVNREKLFF	TGTGCCAGCAGCCAAGAGCGAGGGGTTAATCGTGAAAAACTGTTTTTT	.	TRBJ1-4	TRBV4-2	.
CASSYRTAGGSDTQYF	TGCGCCAGCAGCTATAGGACTGCGGGGGGGTCAGATACGCAGTATTTT	TRBD2	TRBJ2-3	TRBV5-1	few
CAWSGRAGLGDTQYF	TGTGCCTGGAGTGGTCGGGCAGGCCTGGGAGATACGCAGTATTTT	.	TRBJ2-3	TRBV30	.
CASSTSGRPYEQYF	TGCGCCAGCTCGACTAGCGGGAGGCCCTACGAGCAGTACTTC	TRBD2	TRBJ2-7	TRBV4-1	few
CASSLSGARSYEQYF	TGTGCCAGCAGTTTATCAGGGGCGAGGTCCTACGAGCAGTACTTC	.	TRBJ2-7	TRBV28	many
CASSLFHRGPDTQYF	TGTGCCAGCAGTTTATTCCACAGGGGGCCGGATACGCAGTATTTT	TRBD1	TRBJ2-3	TRBV12-3/TRBV12-4	few
CSASRTGSGRGANVLTF	TGCAGTGCTTCTAGGACAGGGTCAGGGCGCGGGGCCAACGTCCTGACTTTC	TRBD1	TRBJ2-6	TRBV20-1	many
CSARDGGPYEQYF	TGCAGTGCTAGGGACGGGGGACCCTACGAGCAGTACTTC	.	TRBJ2-7	TRBV20-1	.
CASSLGNPRGAYEQYF	TGCGCCAGCAGCTTGGGAAATCCACGCGGGGCCTACGAGCAGTACTTC	.	TRBJ2-7	TRBV5-1	many
CASSRYYYEQYF	TGTGCCAGCAGCCGCTACTACTACGAGCAGTACTTC	.	TRBJ2-7	TRBV7-2	many
CASSVGGYDQPQHF	TGTGCCAGCAGCGTAGGAGGTTATGATCAGCCCCAGCATTTT	.	TRBJ1-5	TRBV9	many
CSGPGVVYNEQFF	TGCAGTGGGCCGGGAGTGGTCTACAATGAGCAGTTCTTC	.	TRBJ2-1	TRBV20-1	.
CASSPLAGGSDEQYF	TGTGCCAGCAGCCCGCTAGCGGGAGGCAGCGACGAGCAGTACTTC	TRBD2	TRBJ2-7	TRBV27	few
CASSQDNGHRDEQYF	TGTGCCAGCAGCCAAGATAACGGACATCGGGACGAGCAGTACTTC	.	TRBJ2-7	TRBV4-2	once
CSAGARGLNYGYTF	TGCAGTGCTGGTGCCAGGGGGCTGAACTATGGCTACACCTTC	TRBD1	TRBJ1-2	TRBV20-1	few
CASSVRDRAYEQYF	TGTGCCAGCAGCGTTCGGGACAGGGCGTACGAGCAGTACTTC	TRBD1	TRBJ2-7	TRBV11-2	many
CASRPAGDNYGYTF	TGTGCCAGCAGACCCGCAGGGGATAACTATGGCTACACCTTC	.	TRBJ1-2	TRBV7-2	many
CASSLDSQISSYEQYF	TGTGCCAGCAGTTTAGACAGTCAGATTAGCTCCTACGAGCAGTACTTC	.	TRBJ2-7	TRBV4-2	.
CAWSGGRETEAFF	TGTGCCTGGAGTGGGGGACGAGAAACTGAAGCTTTCTTT	.	TRBJ1-1	TRBV30	many
CASSIRTFKNIQYF	TGTGCCAGCAGCATCCGGACTTTTAAAAACATTCAGTACTTC	.	TRBJ2-4	TRBV13	many
CASSYRAGASYEQYF	TGTGCCAGCAGTTACCGGGCAGGGGCGTCCTACGAGCAGTACTTC	.	TRBJ2-7	TRBV6-2/TRBV6-3	.
CASSQGGQPQHF	TGTGCCAGCAGCCAGGGTGGCCAGCCCCAGCATTTT	.	TRBJ1-5	TRBV3-1	many
CASKLGGAEAFF	TGTGCCAGCAAATTGGGGGGCGCCGAAGCTTTCTTT	.	TRBJ1-1	TRBV28	many
CASSRQAPGLAGGASDTQYF	TGTGCCAGTAGCCGCCAGGCTCCGGGACTAGCGGGAGGGGCGTCAGATACGCAGTATTTT	TRBD2	TRBJ2-3	TRBV9	.